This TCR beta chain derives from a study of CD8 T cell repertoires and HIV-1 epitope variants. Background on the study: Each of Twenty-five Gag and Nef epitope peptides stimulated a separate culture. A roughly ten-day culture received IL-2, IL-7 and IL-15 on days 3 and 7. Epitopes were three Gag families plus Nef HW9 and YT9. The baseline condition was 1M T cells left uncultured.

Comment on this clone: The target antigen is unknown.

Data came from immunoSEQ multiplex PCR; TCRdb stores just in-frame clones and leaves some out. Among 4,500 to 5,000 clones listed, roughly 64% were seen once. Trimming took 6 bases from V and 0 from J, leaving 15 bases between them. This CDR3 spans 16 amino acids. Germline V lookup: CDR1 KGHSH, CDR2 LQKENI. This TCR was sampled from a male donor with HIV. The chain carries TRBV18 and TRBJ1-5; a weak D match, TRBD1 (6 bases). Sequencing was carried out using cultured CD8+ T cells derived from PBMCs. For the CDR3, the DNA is TGTGCCAGCTCCGTGGCAGGGGACTATAGCAATCAGCCCCAGCATTTT. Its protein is CASSVAGDYSNQPQHF.